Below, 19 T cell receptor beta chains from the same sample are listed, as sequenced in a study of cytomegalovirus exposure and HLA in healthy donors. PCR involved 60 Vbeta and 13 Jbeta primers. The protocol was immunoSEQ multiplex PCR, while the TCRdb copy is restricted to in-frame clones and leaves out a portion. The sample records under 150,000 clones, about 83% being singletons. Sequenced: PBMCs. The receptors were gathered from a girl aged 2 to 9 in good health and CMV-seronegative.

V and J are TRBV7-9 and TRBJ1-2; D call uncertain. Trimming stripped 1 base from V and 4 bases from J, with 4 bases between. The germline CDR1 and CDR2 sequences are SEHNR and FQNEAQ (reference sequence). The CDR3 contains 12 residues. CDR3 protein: CASSLGVYGYTF. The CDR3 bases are TGTGCCAGCAGCTTAGGCGTCTATGGCTACACCTTC.

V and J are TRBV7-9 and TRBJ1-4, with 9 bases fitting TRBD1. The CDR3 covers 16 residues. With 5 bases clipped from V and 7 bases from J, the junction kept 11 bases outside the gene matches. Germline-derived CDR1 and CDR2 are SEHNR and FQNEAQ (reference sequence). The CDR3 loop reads CASSPKPGQGIEKLFF. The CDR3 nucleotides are TGTGCCAGCAGCCCCAAACCGGGACAGGGAATTGAAAAACTGTTTTTT.

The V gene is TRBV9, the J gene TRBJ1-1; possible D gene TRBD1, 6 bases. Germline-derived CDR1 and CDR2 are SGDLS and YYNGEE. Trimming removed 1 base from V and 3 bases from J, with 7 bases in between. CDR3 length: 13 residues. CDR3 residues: CASSVNRDTEAFF. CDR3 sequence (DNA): TGTGCCAGCAGCGTAAACAGGGACACTGAAGCTTTCTTT.

CDR3 protein: CASSVAVMPGNTEAFF. The DNA of the CDR3 is TGTGCCAGCAGCGTAGCGGTAATGCCGGGAAACACTGAAGCTTTCTTT. This rearrangement joins TRBV9 to TRBJ1-1; unclear D gene. The V gene lost 0 bases and the J gene lost 2 bases, with 14 bases spanning the gap. Germline V gene lookup returns CDR1 SGDLS and CDR2 YYNGEE. CDR3 length: 16 amino acids.

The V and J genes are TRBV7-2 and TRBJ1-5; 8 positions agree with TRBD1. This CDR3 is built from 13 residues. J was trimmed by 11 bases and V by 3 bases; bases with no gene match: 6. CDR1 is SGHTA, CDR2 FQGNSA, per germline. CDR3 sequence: CASSFGQGLAQHF. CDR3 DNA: TGTGCCAGCAGCTTCGGACAGGGATTAGCCCAGCATTTT.

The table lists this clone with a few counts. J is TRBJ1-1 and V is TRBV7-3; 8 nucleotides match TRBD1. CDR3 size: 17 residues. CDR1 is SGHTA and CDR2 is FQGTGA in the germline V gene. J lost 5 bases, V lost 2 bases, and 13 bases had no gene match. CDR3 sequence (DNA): TGTGCCAGCAGCTTATCAGGTGGCAGGGGGCGAGATACTGAAGCTTTCTTT. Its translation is CASSLSGGRGRDTEAFF.

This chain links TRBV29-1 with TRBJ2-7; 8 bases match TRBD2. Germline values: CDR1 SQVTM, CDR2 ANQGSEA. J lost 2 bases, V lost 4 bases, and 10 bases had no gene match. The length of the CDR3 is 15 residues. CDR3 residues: CSVASLAGQAYEQYF. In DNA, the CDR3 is TGCAGCGTTGCCAGCCTAGCGGGCCAAGCCTACGAGCAGTACTTC.

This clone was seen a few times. CDR3: CASSYSQGSDTQYF. CDR3 DNA: TGTGCCAGCAGTTATTCCCAGGGGTCAGATACGCAGTATTTT. This chain links TRBV6-5 with TRBJ2-3, with D perhaps matching TRBD1 (6 bases). V was pared by 3 bases and J by 4 bases, with 11 bases between. There are 14 residues in the CDR3. CDR1 and CDR2 from the germline V gene are MNHEY and SVGAGI.

For the CDR3, the DNA is TGTGCCTGGAGTGATTCGCGGGGGGGCCTAGAGACCCAGTACTTC. Protein product: CAWSDSRGGLETQYF. V gene TRBV30 combines with J gene TRBJ2-5, with TRBD2 matching over 9 bases. The junction had 7 bases not matched to a gene; V was cut back by 1 base and J by 4 bases. Germline CDR1 and CDR2: GTSNPN and SVGIG (reference sequence). The CDR3 has 15 amino acids.

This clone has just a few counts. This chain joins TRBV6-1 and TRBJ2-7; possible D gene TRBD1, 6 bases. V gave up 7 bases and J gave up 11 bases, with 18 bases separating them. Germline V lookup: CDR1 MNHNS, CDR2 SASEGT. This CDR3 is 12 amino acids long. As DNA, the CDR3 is TGTGCCAGCACCCCCCGTGGGGGCAGGGAGTACTTC. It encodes CASTPRGGREYF.

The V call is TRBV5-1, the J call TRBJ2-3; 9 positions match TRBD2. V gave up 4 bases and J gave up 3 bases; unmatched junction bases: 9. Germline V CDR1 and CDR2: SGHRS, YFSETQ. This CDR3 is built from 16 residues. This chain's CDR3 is CASSPQIAGATDTQYF. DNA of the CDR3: TGCGCCAGCAGCCCCCAAATAGCGGGAGCAACAGATACGCAGTATTTT.

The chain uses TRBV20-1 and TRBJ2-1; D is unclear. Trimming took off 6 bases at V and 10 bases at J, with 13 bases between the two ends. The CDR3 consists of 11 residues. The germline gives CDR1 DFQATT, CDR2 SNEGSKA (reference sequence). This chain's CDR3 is CSAFLLREQFF. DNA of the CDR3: TGCAGTGCCTTCCTCCTCCGGGAGCAGTTCTTC.

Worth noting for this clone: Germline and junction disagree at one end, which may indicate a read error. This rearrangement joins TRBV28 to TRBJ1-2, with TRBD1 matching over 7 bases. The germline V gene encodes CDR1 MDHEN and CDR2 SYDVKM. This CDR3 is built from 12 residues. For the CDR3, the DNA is TGTGCCGGCAGAGGGGGCGAGGGGGGCTACACCTTC. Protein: CAGRGGEGGYTF.

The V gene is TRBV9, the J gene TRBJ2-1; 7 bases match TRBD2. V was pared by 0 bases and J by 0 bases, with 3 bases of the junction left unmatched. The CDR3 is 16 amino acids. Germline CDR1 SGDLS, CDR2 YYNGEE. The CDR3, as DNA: TGTGCCAGCAGCGTAGAGTCGGGGGGCTCCTACAATGAGCAGTTCTTC. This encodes CASSVESGGSYNEQFF.

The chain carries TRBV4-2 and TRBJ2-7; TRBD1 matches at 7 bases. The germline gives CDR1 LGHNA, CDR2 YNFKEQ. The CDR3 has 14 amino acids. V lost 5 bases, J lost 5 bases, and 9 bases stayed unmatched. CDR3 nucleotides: TGTGCCAGCAGCGAGACAGGGTATGGTAACGAGCAGTACTTC. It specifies CASSETGYGNEQYF.

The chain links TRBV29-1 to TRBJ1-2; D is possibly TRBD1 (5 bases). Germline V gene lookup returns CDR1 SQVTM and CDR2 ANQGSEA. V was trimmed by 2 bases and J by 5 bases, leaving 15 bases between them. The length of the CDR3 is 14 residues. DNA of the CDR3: TGCAGCGTTGAACGGGGGGAAGGAATTTATGGCTACACCTTC. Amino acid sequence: CSVERGEGIYGYTF.

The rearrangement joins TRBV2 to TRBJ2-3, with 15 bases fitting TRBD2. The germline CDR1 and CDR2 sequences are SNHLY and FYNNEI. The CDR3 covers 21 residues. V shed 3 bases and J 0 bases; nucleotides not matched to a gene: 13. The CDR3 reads CASSDQQGPGLAGGSTDTQYF. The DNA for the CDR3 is TGTGCCAGCAGTGATCAGCAGGGGCCGGGACTAGCGGGGGGTAGCACAGATACGCAGTATTTT.

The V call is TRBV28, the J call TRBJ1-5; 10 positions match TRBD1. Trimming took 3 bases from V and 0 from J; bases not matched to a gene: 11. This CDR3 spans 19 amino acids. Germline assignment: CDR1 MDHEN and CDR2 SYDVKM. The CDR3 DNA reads TGTGCCAGCAGTTTCGGCCAAGGGACAGGGGAGAATAGCAATCAGCCCCAGCATTTT. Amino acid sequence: CASSFGQGTGENSNQPQHF.

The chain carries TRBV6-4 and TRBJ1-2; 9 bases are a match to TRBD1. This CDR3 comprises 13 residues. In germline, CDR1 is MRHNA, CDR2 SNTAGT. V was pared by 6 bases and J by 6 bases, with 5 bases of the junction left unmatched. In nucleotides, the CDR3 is TGTGCCAGCAGGGAGACAGGGGGAGATGGCTACACCTTC. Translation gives CASRETGGDGYTF.